What follows describes a single TCR beta chain. Its antigen is still unknown. Healthy individuals who donated bone marrow served as the donors. The data originate from a study of cytomegalovirus exposure and HLA in healthy donors. Overall study findings and caveats: Across donors, sequencing depth was assumed by presence/absence analyses to be roughly uniform.

This CDR3 is 17 amino acids long. Germline V gene sequence: CDR1 LGHNT, CDR2 FRNRAP. The V end lost 6 bases, the J end lost 1 base, and 18 bases lay between the germline ends. Primers: 60 Vbeta forward and 13 Jbeta reverse. The table came from immunoSEQ multiplex PCR; TCRdb's copy has only in-frame clones and leaves some out. The sample has 150,000 to 200,000 clones, roughly four fifths seen once; the top ten hold roughly 1%. The chain combines TRBV12-5 with TRBJ2-2; D perhaps matches TRBD1 (6 bases). The sequence was obtained from a middle-aged woman in good health and CMV-seronegative. The sequenced material came from PBMCs. This chain's CDR3 is CASGKSVGQLNTGELFF. The CDR3 DNA reads TGTGCTAGTGGAAAATCCGTAGGACAGCTGAACACCGGGGAGCTGTTTTTT.